Following are 16 T cell receptor beta chains from one sample sequenced in a study of identical twins. TCRdb reprocessed the 5' RACE reads via MiXCR and lists one record per CDR3 protein. The sample consists of 1.5 million to 2 million distinct CDR3 sequences, around 29% of them appearing once. Sample: cord blood. All receptors derive from a newborn girl in good health.

On this clonotype: With a much larger clone just one base away, this may be a read error. Given the absence of the conserved phenylalanine or tryptophan at the CDR3 end, a read error is likely. The V and J genes are TRBV2 and TRBJ2-1; 10 positions agree with TRBD2. V lost 6 bases and J lost 7; bases outside the gene matches: 6. From germline, CDR1 is SNHLY and CDR2 FYNNEI. CDR3 length: 14 amino acids. This CDR3 is CASRASGGENEQFL. Written as DNA, the CDR3 is TGTGCCAGCAGGGCTAGCGGGGGTGAAAATGAGCAGTTCTTA.

Comments on this clonotype: One junction end does not reproduce the germline sequence, and a read error may be involved. This sequence joins TRBV7-2 and TRBJ1-2; 12 bases are shared with TRBD1. Germline CDR1 SGHTA, CDR2 FQGNSA. This CDR3 contains 14 residues. CDR3 region: CANSLGTGGYGHTF. The CDR3 region has the DNA TGTGCCAACAGCTTAGGGACAGGGGGCTATGGCCACACCTTC.

This clonotype was detected only a few times. The V call is TRBV7-9, the J call TRBJ1-2; perhaps TRBD1 as D (6 bases). Germline V gives CDR1 SEHNR, CDR2 FQNEAQ (reference sequence). V was trimmed by 4 bases and J by 5 bases, leaving 14 bases between them. CDR3 size: 14 residues. CDR3 nucleotide sequence: TGTGCCAGCAGCTCCCCACAGGGAGGATATGGCTACACCTTC. It yields the protein CASSSPQGGYGYTF.

The rearrangement uses TRBV5-1 and TRBJ2-5; unclear D gene. Trimming shortened V by 0 bases and J by 1 base, and 10 bases separated the two germline ends. CDR1 and CDR2 (germline): SGHRS, YFSETQ. The CDR3 is 15 amino acids. The chain's CDR3 is CASSLALGFQETQYF. In DNA, the CDR3 is TGCGCCAGCAGCTTGGCTCTGGGATTCCAAGAGACCCAGTACTTC.

This clonotype turned up a few times. The chain uses TRBV9 and TRBJ2-3; TRBD2 is a possible D gene (6 bases). Per germline, CDR1 SGDLS and CDR2 YYNGEE. CDR3 length: 16 amino acids. The V end was cut by 3 bases, the J end by 5 bases, with 19 bases between. CDR3 nucleotide sequence: TGTGCCAGCAGCGGCGGGATTGGACGATTCCGAGATACGCAGTATTTT. Amino acids: CASSGGIGRFRDTQYF.

A few counts support this clonotype. The V and J genes are TRBV6-6 and TRBJ2-7; weak D call: TRBD1 (6 bases). The V end was cut by 2 bases, the J end by 7 bases, with 12 bases between. The length of the CDR3 is 13 residues. Germline loops: CDR1 MNHNY, CDR2 SVGAGI (reference sequence). The DNA for the CDR3 is TGTGCCAGCAGTTACAGACAGGTGAATGAGCAGTACTTC. Translated, it gives CASSYRQVNEQYF.

The V and J genes are TRBV12-3 or TRBV12-4 and TRBJ2-3; D is undetermined. This CDR3 is 12 amino acids long. V lost 6 bases and J 3 bases, leaving 7 bases between the germline ends. The CDR3 DNA sequence: TGTGCCAGCAGACACGGGACAGATACGCAGTATTTT. This gives the protein CASRHGTDTQYF.

This chain uses TRBV30 with TRBJ1-5; D gene unclear. This CDR3 contains 19 residues. Trimming removed 0 bases from V and 0 bases from J, with 21 bases in between. CDR1 and CDR2 (germline): GTSNPN, SVGIG (reference sequence). The CDR3 reads CAWSVNPARTAYSNQPQHF. The CDR3 DNA reads TGTGCCTGGAGTGTAAACCCTGCCAGGACGGCTTATAGCAATCAGCCCCAGCATTTT.

This clonotype was detected a few times. The chain employs TRBV11-1 and TRBJ1-4; the match to TRBD1 covers 7 bases. V lost 11 bases, J lost 6 bases, and 21 bases stayed unmatched. The germline V gene has CDR1 SGHAT and CDR2 FQDESV (reference sequence). This CDR3 is built from 17 residues. The CDR3 region is CAGPPGQIQPSYEKLFF. The CDR3 DNA reads as TGTGCCGGACCCCCGGGACAGATCCAGCCTTCTTATGAAAAACTGTTTTTT.

The chain's CDR3 is CASSLGLSKNIQYF. The CDR3 DNA reads as TGCGCCAGCAGCTTGGGACTCTCCAAAAACATTCAGTACTTC. This chain joins TRBV5-1 and TRBJ2-7, with D hard to call. The J call is in doubt because the DNA end fits TRBJ2-4 better. Germline V gene lookup returns CDR1 SGHRS and CDR2 YFSETQ. This CDR3 is 14 amino acids long.

The chain combines TRBV3-1 with TRBJ2-4; D uncertain. This CDR3 spans 13 amino acids. Trimming removed 0 bases at V and 9 bases at J, with 9 bases between. Germline lookup yields CDR1 LGHDT and CDR2 YNNKEL (reference sequence). CDR3 loop: CASSQEASTIQYF. The CDR3, as DNA: TGTGCCAGCAGCCAAGAGGCTAGTACCATTCAGTACTTC.

The chain uses TRBV14 and TRBJ2-3; D possibly corresponds to TRBD2 (6 bases). The germline V gene has CDR1 SGHDN and CDR2 FVKESK. The CDR3 sequence is 16 residues long. The germline V and J ends were trimmed by 4 bases and 1 base, with 15 bases remaining between them. The CDR3: CASSLSPGLGTDTQYF. In nucleotides, the CDR3 is TGTGCCAGCAGCCTCTCGCCGGGACTCGGCACAGATACGCAGTATTTT.

This chain joins TRBV20-1 and TRBJ2-7; D remains unclear. This CDR3 has 14 residues. Trimming cost V 0 bases and J 7 bases, with 16 bases left between them. Germline assignment: CDR1 DFQATT and CDR2 SNEGSKA (reference sequence). The CDR3 nucleotides read TGCAGTGCTAGAGACCCGCCTGGAGTCGGAGAGCAGTACTTC. The encoded protein is CSARDPPGVGEQYF.

The chain combines TRBV6-6 with TRBJ2-7; 16 positions match TRBD2. Trimming cost V 4 bases and J 3 bases; bases outside gene matches: 9. This CDR3 is built from 18 residues. Looked up from germline, CDR1 is MNHNY and CDR2 is SVGAGI (reference sequence). CDR3 sequence: CASSWGLAGGPRYYEQYF. The CDR3 DNA is TGTGCCAGCAGTTGGGGACTAGCGGGAGGGCCGAGGTACTACGAGCAGTACTTC.

This clonotype was counted between two and nine times. The rearrangement joins TRBV28 to TRBJ2-5; TRBD2 matches 7 bases. The J call may be faulty, since TRBJ2-7 better matches the DNA end. The CDR3 consists of 15 residues. Germline values: CDR1 MDHEN, CDR2 SYDVKM. CDR3 coding DNA: TGTGCCAGGGCCCACTTGGGAGGGAGAACCCGCGAGCAGTACTTC. The encoded protein is CARAHLGGRTREQYF.

There are a few counts of this clonotype. The chain couples TRBV12-3 or TRBV12-4 to TRBJ2-5; 8 bases fit TRBD2. V trimming: 6 bases; J trimming: 7 bases; junction bases outside the gene matches: 4. The CDR3 consists of 12 residues. The CDR3 region has the DNA TGTGCCAGCAGGACTAGCGCCGGGACCCAGTACTTC. This translates into CASRTSAGTQYF.